One and the same sample provided the 6 T cell receptor beta chains below, sequenced in a study of blood T cells in healthy people across ages. Alongside a J-beta primer mix, a sample-barcoded 5' primer served in a second PCR lasting about 7 to 11 cycles. TCRdb recomputed calls from the 5' RACE reads with MiXCR, one row per CDR3 protein. The top ten hold around 10% of the sample, which has 450,000 to 650,000 distinct CDR3 sequences, more than 20% seen once. In addition, the sample was reused for a study of T cells of mothers and their children.

Sequenced sample: blood. The receptors shown here come from a boy younger than 18 in good health.

This clonotype was recorded at least ten times. V is TRBV9 and J is TRBJ2-1, with 8 bases fitting TRBD2. With V trimmed by 0 bases and J by 6 bases, 5 bases remained unmatched. Looked up from germline, CDR1 is SGDLS and CDR2 is YYNGEE. CDR3 length equals 15 residues. CDR3 loop: CASSVGTSGANEQFF. The CDR3 DNA follows: TGTGCCAGCAGCGTAGGCACTAGCGGCGCCAATGAGCAGTTCTTC.

The CDR3 region is CASSFRASGTDADTQYF. CDR3 DNA sequence: TGCGCCAGCAGCTTCCGGGCGAGCGGGACCGATGCAGATACGCAGTATTTT. The chain employs TRBV5-1 and TRBJ2-3; 7 nucleotides line up with TRBD2. Germline CDR1 is SGHRS and CDR2 is YFSETQ. Germline trimming cut 2 bases from V and 4 bases from J; bases unmatched to any gene: 13. This CDR3 spans 17 amino acids.

The rearrangement links TRBV6-2 or TRBV6-3 to TRBJ2-4; D uncertain. V was trimmed by 0 bases and J by 0 bases, leaving 9 bases between them. The germline V gene has CDR1 MNHEY and CDR2 SVGEGT. The CDR3 totals 16 residues. CDR3 bases: TGTGCCAGCAGTTACTCGTCGGCCATAGCCAAAAACATTCAGTACTTC. It codes for CASSYSSAIAKNIQYF.

This chain links TRBV11-1 with TRBJ2-1, with D tentatively TRBD2 (5 bases). V was shortened by 5 bases and J by 7 bases, with 18 bases between the two germline ends. This CDR3 spans 15 amino acids. Germline CDR1 SGHAT, CDR2 FQDESV (reference sequence). CDR3 sequence (DNA): TGTGCCAGCAGCCCCAGTGTAGAGGGTCGAAATGAGCAGTTCTTC. Translating gives CASSPSVEGRNEQFF.

A few counts support this clonotype. The rearrangement uses TRBV7-2 and TRBJ2-7; 7 bases line up with TRBD2. The J call may be in error: the DNA end matches TRBJ2-5 better. Germline CDR1 SGHTA, CDR2 FQGNSA. The CDR3 loop spans 14 amino acids. CDR3 residues: CASSFSSGQETQYF. DNA of the CDR3: TGTGCCAGCAGCTTTTCTAGCGGACAAGAGACCCAGTACTTC.

This clonotype was detected only a few times. The J gene is TRBJ1-2, the V gene TRBV20-1; the D gene is possibly TRBD1 (6 bases). CDR3 length: 14 amino acids. The germline V gene encodes CDR1 DFQATT and CDR2 SNEGSKA (reference sequence). Trimming cost V 6 bases and J 3 bases, with 17 bases left between them. In nucleotides, the CDR3 is TGCAGTGCCCACCCTCGGGGGGCAGACTATGGCTACACCTTC. Its translation: CSAHPRGADYGYTF.